What follows are 10 T cell receptor beta chains derived from one specimen sequenced in a study of OX40 agonist ivuxolimab in advanced cancers. Generated by immunoSEQ multiplex PCR, the TCRdb table keeps only in-frame clones and is missing some. Here the sample spans about 15,000 clones, around nine tenths being singletons. The specimen comprised CD4+ or CD8+ T cells sorted from blood, sampled in a trial of the OX40 agonist ivuxolimab. These receptors came from an adult with an advanced solid tumor such as melanoma, head and neck, liver or kidney cancer.

The chain is built from TRBV5-6 and TRBJ1-5; 7 nucleotides agree with TRBD1. J was trimmed by 0 bases and V by 3 bases; bases with no gene match: 3. This CDR3 is 15 amino acids long. The germline V gene encodes CDR1 SGHDT and CDR2 YYEEEE. CDR3: CASSSWDSSNQPQHF. For the CDR3, the DNA is TGTGCCAGCAGCTCGTGGGACAGTAGCAATCAGCCCCAGCATTTT.

The chain links TRBV19 to TRBJ1-4, with a tentative D call TRBD1 (6 bases). The CDR3 runs to 14 residues. The ends were cut back, 8 bases at V and 7 bases at J, with 17 bases in the middle. The germline V gene encodes CDR1 LNHDA and CDR2 SQIVND (reference sequence). The CDR3 DNA follows: TGTGCCAGTCGAACGACAGGTTTTGTTGAAAAACTGTTTTTT. Translating gives CASRTTGFVEKLFF.

This chain uses TRBV6-5 with TRBJ1-5; D possibly corresponds to TRBD1 (6 bases). The CDR3 is 15 residues long. The V gene's germline CDR1 is MNHEY and CDR2 SVGAGI. V shed 6 bases and J shed 2 bases, with 14 bases lying between them. Here the CDR3 reads CASSSQGIGNQPQHF. The CDR3 bases are TGTGCCAGCAGCAGCCAGGGGATCGGCAATCAGCCCCAGCATTTT.

The V and J genes are TRBV7-9 and TRBJ2-1; 14 nucleotides agree with TRBD2. The CDR3 extends over 16 amino acids. With 5 bases clipped from V and 5 bases from J, the junction kept 5 bases outside the gene matches. CDR1 is SEHNR, CDR2 FQNEAQ, per germline (reference sequence). The CDR3 spells CASSPGLAGVDNEQFF. The CDR3 DNA is TGTGCCAGCAGCCCGGGACTAGCGGGGGTTGACAATGAGCAGTTCTTC.

This clone was recorded a few times. The chain joins TRBV5-6 to TRBJ2-7; D is unclear. The CDR3 runs 14 residues. The germline gives CDR1 SGHDT, CDR2 YYEEEE. The V end lost 3 bases, the J end lost 0 bases, and 10 bases lay between the germline ends. The CDR3 DNA is TGTGCCAGCAGCTACCGATTTGGCTCCTACGAGCAGTACTTC. It translates to CASSYRFGSYEQYF. Drawing the rest from reference TRBV5-6 and TRBJ2-7, the complete variable domain is DAGVTQSPTHLIKTRGQQVTLRCSPKSGHDTVSWYQQALGQGPQFIFQYYEEEERQRGNFPDRFSGHQFPNYSSELNVNALLLGDSALYLCASSYRFGSYEQYFGPGTRLTVT.

The chain combines TRBV6-6 with TRBJ2-1; D is unclear. Germline CDR1 reads MNHNY; CDR2 reads SVGAGI (reference sequence). V lost 0 bases, J lost 4 bases, and 10 bases lay in between. The CDR3 covers 15 residues. CDR3 sequence reads: CASSYSAGEYNEQFF. The CDR3, as DNA: TGTGCCAGCAGTTACTCGGCAGGCGAGTACAATGAGCAGTTCTTC.

J is TRBJ2-2 and V is TRBV14, with 11 bases aligning to TRBD2. V shed 4 bases, J shed 0 bases, and the junction held 4 bases outside the gene matches. The CDR3 sequence is 17 residues long. Germline CDR1 and CDR2: SGHDN and FVKESK. CDR3 sequence reads: CASSPPSGGTNTGELFF. The CDR3 DNA reads as TGTGCCAGCAGCCCACCTAGCGGGGGGACGAACACCGGGGAGCTGTTTTTT.

The V gene is TRBV6-1, the J gene TRBJ2-7, with D possibly TRBD2 on 7 matching bases. The V gene lost 6 bases and the J gene lost 5 bases, with 14 bases spanning the gap. The CDR3 length is 13 residues. CDR1 MNHNS and CDR2 SASEGT come from the germline V gene. This CDR3 is CASRERGGNEQYF. In DNA form, the CDR3 reads TGTGCCAGCAGGGAGAGGGGGGGCAACGAGCAGTACTTC.

V is TRBV5-4 and J is TRBJ2-2, with no clear D. CDR1 is SGHNT, CDR2 YYREEE, per germline (reference sequence). This CDR3 comprises 15 residues. V lost 4 bases and J lost 6, with 16 bases in between. CDR3 sequence: CASSGRRSDPGELFF. The CDR3 coding sequence is TGTGCCAGCAGCGGACGCCGATCTGATCCCGGGGAGCTGTTTTTT.

This clone is classed as medium-sized. This sequence joins TRBV29-1 and TRBJ2-7; D gene uncertain. Trimming took 6 bases from V and 0 from J, leaving 9 bases between them. CDR3 size: 12 residues. Germline CDR1 and CDR2: SQVTM and ANQGSEA. In nucleotides, the CDR3 is TGCAGCGTCTCGGATGCCTCCTACGAGCAGTACTTC. It encodes CSVSDASYEQYF.